This TCR beta chain was recovered during a study of cytomegalovirus exposure and HLA in healthy donors. With regard to this clone: What it recognizes is unknown.

Overall study findings and caveats: Subsequent analysis of the 100 to 150 validation repertoires found a tendency for first-cohort TCR clusters to co-occur. The study designated 150 to 200 TCR beta chains cytomegalovirus-associated. Among the CMV-associated chains, three were confirmed in vitro as specific for CMV antigens.

Clones were sequenced by immunoSEQ multiplex PCR, and TCRdb holds only the in-frame ones, with some missing. The sample has roughly 60,000 clones; 90% to 95% are singletons. The CDR3 consists of 13 residues. The germline V gene encodes CDR1 SGHVS and CDR2 FNYEAQ. V gave up 0 bases and J gave up 4 bases, with 7 bases separating them. Sequenced sample: PBMCs. This chain connects TRBV7-6 to TRBJ2-7; TRBD1 might be the D (6 bases). This receptor was taken from a woman younger than 35 in good health and CMV-seropositive. The CDR3 sequence is CASSLATGYEQYF. CDR3 sequence (DNA): TGTGCCAGCAGCTTAGCCACAGGGTACGAGCAGTACTTC. Complete variable domain (other parts from reference TRBV7-6 and TRBJ2-7): GAGVSQSPRYKVTKRGQDVALRCDPISGHVSLYWYRQALGQGPEFLTYFNYEAQQDKSGLPNDRFSAERPEGSISTLTIQRTEQRDSAMYRCASSLATGYEQYFGPGTRLTVT.